The sample holds a few counts of the clone carrying this T cell receptor beta chain. The target antigen is unknown. From RNA, the CDR3 regions of TCR beta chains were amplified and sequenced. The workflow started with a first-round RT-PCR run with HTBI primers and then moved on to a second-round multiplex PCR. TCRdb analysed the multiplex PCR reads with MiXCR anew, one entry per CDR3 protein. Among about 550,000 distinct CDR3 sequences listed, roughly 39% were seen once. The germline V gene encodes CDR1 SGHTA and CDR2 FQGTGA. This CDR3 is 13 amino acids long. V lost 1 base and J 1 base, leaving 1 base between the germline ends. This entry belongs to a study of Graves' ophthalmopathy and Graves' hyperthyroidism. Overall study context: Calling hyperthyroidism stable required that no ophthalmopathy show up within 18 months of follow-up.

Whole-study results and caveats: Most expanded clonotypes from thyroid (those above 0.001 frequency) were also found in blood. Ophthalmopathy could be told apart from stable hyperthyroidism by a 13-signature model (87.88% sensitivity, over 65% specificity).

Sequencing was carried out using peripheral blood or thyroid tissue (not recorded which). The source is an adult man with Graves' hyperthyroidism. V is TRBV7-3 and J is TRBJ2-2; D unresolved. The CDR3 bases are TGTGCCAGCAGCTTAATGAACACCGGGGAGCTGTTTTTT. It translates to CASSLMNTGELFF.